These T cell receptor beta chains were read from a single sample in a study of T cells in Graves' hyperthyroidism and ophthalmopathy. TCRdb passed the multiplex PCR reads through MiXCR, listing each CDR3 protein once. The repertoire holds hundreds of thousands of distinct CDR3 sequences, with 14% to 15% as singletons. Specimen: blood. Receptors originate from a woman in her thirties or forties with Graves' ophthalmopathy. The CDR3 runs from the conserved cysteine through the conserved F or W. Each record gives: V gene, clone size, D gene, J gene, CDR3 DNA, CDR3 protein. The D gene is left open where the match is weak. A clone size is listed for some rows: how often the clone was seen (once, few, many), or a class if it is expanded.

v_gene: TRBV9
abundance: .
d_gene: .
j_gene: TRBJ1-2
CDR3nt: TGTGCCAGCAGCGTAGGGGGCTCTACCAACTATGGCTACACCTTC
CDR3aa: CASSVGGSTNYGYTF

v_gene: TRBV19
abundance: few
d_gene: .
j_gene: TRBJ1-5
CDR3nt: TGTGCCAGTAGTATGAGTAGGAGTAGCAATCAGCCCCAGCATTTT
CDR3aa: CASSMSRSSNQPQHF

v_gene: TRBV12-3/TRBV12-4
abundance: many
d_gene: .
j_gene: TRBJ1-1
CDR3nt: TGTGCCAGCAGTTTGGGGGACATGAACACTGAAGCTTTCTTT
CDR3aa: CASSLGDMNTEAFF

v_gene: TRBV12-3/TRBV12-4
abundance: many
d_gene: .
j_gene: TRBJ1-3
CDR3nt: TGTGCCAGCAGTTTACCTCAGATATCTGGAAACACCATATATTTT
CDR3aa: CASSLPQISGNTIYF

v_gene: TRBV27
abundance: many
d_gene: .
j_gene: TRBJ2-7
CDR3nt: TGTGCCAGCAGTTTGGCGGGGATACGGGAGCAGTACTTC
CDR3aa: CASSLAGIREQYF

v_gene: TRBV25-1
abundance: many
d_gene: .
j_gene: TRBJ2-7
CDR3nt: TGTGCCAGCAGTGAATCCGACCGCTCCTACGAGCAGTACTTC
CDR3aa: CASSESDRSYEQYF

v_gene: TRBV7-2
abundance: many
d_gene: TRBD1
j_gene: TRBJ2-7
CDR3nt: TGTGCCAGCAGACTGACAGGGGCTACCTACGAGCAGTACTTC
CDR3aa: CASRLTGATYEQYF

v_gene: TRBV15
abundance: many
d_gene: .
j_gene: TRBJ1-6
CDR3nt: TGTGCCACCAGCTCAGTGGGGGGGAATTCACCCCTCCACTTT
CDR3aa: CATSSVGGNSPLHF

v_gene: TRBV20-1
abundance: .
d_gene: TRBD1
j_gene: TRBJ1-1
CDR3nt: TGCAGTGCTAGGCAGGGGGCGAAGGCGAACACTGAAGCTTTCTTT
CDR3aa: CSARQGAKANTEAFF

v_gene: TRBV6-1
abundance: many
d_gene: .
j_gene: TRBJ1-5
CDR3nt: TGTGCCAGCAGCGACGAGGGAGGCGCCGGCAATCAGCCCCAGCATTTT
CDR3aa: CASSDEGGAGNQPQHF

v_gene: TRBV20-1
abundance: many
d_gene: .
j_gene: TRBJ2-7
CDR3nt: TGCAGTGCTAGGACAGACTACGGCTCATCCTACGAGCAGTACTTC
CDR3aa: CSARTDYGSSYEQYF

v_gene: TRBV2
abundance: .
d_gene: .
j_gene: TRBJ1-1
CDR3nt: TGTGCAAGCGGGTCCGAGGGATTGAACACTGAAGCTTTCTTT
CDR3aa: CASGSEGLNTEAFF

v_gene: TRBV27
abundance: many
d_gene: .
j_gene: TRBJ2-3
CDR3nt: TGTGCCAGCAGTCTATACAGGGTTGATGGCACAGATACGCAGTATTTT
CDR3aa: CASSLYRVDGTDTQYF

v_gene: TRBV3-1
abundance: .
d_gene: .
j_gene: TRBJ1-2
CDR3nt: TGTGCCAGCAGCCAAGGAAGAGGTATACCGAACTATGGCTACACCTTC
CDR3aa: CASSQGRGIPNYGYTF

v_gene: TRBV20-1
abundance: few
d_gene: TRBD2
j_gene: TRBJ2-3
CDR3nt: TGCAGTGCTGGGGGGGGGAGCACAGATACGCAGTATTTT
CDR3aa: CSAGGGSTDTQYF

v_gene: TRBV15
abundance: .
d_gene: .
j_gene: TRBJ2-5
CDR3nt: TGTGCCACCAGCAGCCAACAGGGTGGTCAAGAGACCCAGTACTTC
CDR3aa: CATSSQQGGQETQYF

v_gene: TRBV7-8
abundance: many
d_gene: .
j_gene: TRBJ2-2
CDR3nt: TGTGCCAGCAGCTTAGTTTCACTAGGGAACACCGGGGAGCTGTTTTTT
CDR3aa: CASSLVSLGNTGELFF

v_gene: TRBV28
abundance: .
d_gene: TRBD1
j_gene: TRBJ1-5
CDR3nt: TGTGCCAGCAGTCCTCAGGGGGCTACTCAGCCCCAGCATTTT
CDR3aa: CASSPQGATQPQHF

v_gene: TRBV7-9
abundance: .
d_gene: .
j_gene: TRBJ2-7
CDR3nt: TGTTCCAGCAGCCGCCCGGGGGCAGACGAGCAGTACTTC
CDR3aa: CSSSRPGADEQYF

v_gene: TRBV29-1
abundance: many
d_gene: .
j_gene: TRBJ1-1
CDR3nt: TGCAGCGTCCTTTCGGACACGTCGGGAGCTTTCTTT
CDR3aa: CSVLSDTSGAFF

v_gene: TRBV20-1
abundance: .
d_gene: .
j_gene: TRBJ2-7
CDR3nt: TGCAGTGCTAGTTCCTCAGCCCGGACAGACGAGCAGTACTTC
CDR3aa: CSASSSARTDEQYF

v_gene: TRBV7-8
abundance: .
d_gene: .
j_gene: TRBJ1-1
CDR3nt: TGTGCCAGCAGTCGGAGACAGGAAAACACTGAAGCTTTCTTT
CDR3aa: CASSRRQENTEAFF

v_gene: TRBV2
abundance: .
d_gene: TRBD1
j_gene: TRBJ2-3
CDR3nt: TGTGCCAGCAGTGGGGAGGATACCGGGACAGGGATAACAGATACGCAGTATTTT
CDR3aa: CASSGEDTGTGITDTQYF

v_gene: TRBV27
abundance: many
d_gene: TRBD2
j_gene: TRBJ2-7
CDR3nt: TGTGCCAGCAGTTTAGGAATAATCGGGACTAGCTCCTACGAGCAGTACTTC
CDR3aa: CASSLGIIGTSSYEQYF

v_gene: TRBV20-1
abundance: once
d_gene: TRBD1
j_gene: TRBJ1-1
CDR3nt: TGCAGTGCTAGAGGCCTCTGGACAGGTCGGAACACTGAAGCTTTCTTT
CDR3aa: CSARGLWTGRNTEAFF

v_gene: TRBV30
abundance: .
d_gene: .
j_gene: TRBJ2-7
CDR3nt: TGTGCCTGGAGTAGTTACGGCTACGAGCAGTACTTC
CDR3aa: CAWSSYGYEQYF

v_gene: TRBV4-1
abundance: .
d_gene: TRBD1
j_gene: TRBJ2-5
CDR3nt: TGCGCCAGCAGTTATAGGACAGGGTCAACCTCTATCCAAGAGACCCAGTACTTC
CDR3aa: CASSYRTGSTSIQETQYF

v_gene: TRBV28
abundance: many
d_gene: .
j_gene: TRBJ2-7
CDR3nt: TGTGCCAGCAGCAGTTTACAAGGCGAGCAGTACTTC
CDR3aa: CASSSLQGEQYF

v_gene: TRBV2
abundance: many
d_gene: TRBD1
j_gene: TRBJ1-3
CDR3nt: TGTGCCAGCAGTGACAGGGGGCTTGGAAACACCATATATTTT
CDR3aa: CASSDRGLGNTIYF

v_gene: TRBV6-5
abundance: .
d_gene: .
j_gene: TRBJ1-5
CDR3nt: TGTGCCAGCAGTTTGTGGGGGCACAAGAGCAATCAGCCCCAGCATTTT
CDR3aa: CASSLWGHKSNQPQHF

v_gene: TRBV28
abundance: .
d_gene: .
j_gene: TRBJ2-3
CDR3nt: TGTGCCAGCAACAACGTGGAAGGTGGCACAGATACGCAGTATTTT
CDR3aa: CASNNVEGGTDTQYF

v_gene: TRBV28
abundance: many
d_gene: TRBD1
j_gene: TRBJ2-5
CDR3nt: TGTGCCAGCAGCTACTCAGACAGGGAAGAGACCCAGTACTTC
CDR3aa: CASSYSDREETQYF

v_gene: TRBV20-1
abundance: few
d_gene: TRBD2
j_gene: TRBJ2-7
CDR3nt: TGCAGTGCTAGCGGGGGGTCTAGCGGGAGGGTTCAGTACGAGCAGTACTTC
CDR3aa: CSASGGSSGRVQYEQYF

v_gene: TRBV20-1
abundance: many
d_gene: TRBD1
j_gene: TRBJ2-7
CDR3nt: TGCAGTGCTAGAGATCCCGGGACAGGAAAGTACGAGCAGTACTTC
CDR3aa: CSARDPGTGKYEQYF

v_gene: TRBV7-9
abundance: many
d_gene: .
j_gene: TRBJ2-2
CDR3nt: TGTGCCAGCAGCCCCTCTTCCGGGGAGCTGTTTTTT
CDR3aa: CASSPSSGELFF

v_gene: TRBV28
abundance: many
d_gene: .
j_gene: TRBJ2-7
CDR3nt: TGTGCCAGCAGTATCCAGATCGAGCAGTACTTC
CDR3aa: CASSIQIEQYF

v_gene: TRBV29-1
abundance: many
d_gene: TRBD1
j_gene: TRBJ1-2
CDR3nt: TGCAGCGCAGACAGGGAGAGCTACACCTTC
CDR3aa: CSADRESYTF

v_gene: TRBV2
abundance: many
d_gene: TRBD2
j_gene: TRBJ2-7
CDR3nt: TGTGCCAGCAGGGGACTAGTATCGGGCGAGCAGTACTTC
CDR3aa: CASRGLVSGEQYF

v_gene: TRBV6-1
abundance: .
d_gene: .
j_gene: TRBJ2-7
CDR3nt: TGTGCCAGCAGAGACCCGTACGGGGAGCAGTACTTC
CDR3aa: CASRDPYGEQYF

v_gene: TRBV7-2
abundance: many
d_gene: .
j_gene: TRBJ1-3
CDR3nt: TGTGCCAGCAGCTTAGAGGTCGGAAACACCATATATTTT
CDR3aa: CASSLEVGNTIYF

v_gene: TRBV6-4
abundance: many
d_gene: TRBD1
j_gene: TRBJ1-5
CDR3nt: TGTGCCAGCAGTGACGGGGGGGACAGGTCCCTTTTCGCGAATCAGCCCCAGCATTTT
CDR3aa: CASSDGGDRSLFANQPQHF

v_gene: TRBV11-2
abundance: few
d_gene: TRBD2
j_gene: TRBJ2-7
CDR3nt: TGTGCCAGCAGCTCGGGACTAGCGGGAGTAGAAGGCGAGCAGTACTTC
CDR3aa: CASSSGLAGVEGEQYF

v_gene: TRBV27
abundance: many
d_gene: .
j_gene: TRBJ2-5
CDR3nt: TGTGCCAGCAGTTTATCGCCCACCCCACTAGAGACCCAGTACTTC
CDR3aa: CASSLSPTPLETQYF

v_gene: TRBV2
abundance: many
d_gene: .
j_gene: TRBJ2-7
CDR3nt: TGTGCCAGCAGTGGGTACGGACGCTCCTCCTACGAGCAGTACTTC
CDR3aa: CASSGYGRSSYEQYF

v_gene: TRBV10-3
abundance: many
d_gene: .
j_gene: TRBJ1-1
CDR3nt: TGTGCCATCTCTGGGGGGCAGGGACTTTCGAACACTGAAGCTTTCTTT
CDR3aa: CAISGGQGLSNTEAFF

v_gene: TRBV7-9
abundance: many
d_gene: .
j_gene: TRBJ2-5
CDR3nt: TGTGCCAGCAGCTTGGGGCTCGACGGATGGGAGACCCAGTACTTC
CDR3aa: CASSLGLDGWETQYF

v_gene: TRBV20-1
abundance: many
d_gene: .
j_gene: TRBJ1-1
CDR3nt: TGCAGTGCTAGGGACCCGAACGTGAACACTGAAGCTTTCTTT
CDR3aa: CSARDPNVNTEAFF

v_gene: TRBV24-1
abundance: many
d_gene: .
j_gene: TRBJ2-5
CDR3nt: TGTGCCACCAGTGACCCTAACGAAGAGACCCAGTACTTC
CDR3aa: CATSDPNEETQYF

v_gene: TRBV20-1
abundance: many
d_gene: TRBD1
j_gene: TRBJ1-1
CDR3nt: TGCAGTGCTCTGGGACAGGAAAGTTTGGTTTGGACTGAAGCTTTCTTT
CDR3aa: CSALGQESLVWTEAFF

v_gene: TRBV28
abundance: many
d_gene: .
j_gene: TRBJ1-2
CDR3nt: TGTGCCAGCAGTATTCTCGGGTATGGCTACACCTTC
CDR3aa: CASSILGYGYTF

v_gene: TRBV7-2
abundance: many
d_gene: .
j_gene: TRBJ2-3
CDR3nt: TGTGCCAGCAGTTTGGGAACAGATACGCAGTATTTT
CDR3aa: CASSLGTDTQYF

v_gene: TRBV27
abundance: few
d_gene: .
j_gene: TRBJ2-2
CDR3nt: TGTGCCAGCTTTCCTCTTTTTGCGGGAAACACCGGGGAGCTGTTTTTT
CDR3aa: CASFPLFAGNTGELFF